These 27 T cell receptor beta chains came from one sample sequenced in a study of monozygotic twins with inflammatory bowel disease. TCRdb reprocessed the 5' RACE reads and reports one entry per CDR3 protein, with no DNA. The sample table includes fewer than 550,000 distinct CDR3 sequences. Sequencing input: blood. Source of these receptors: a human donor with ulcerative colitis or Crohn's disease, or a healthy co-twin of an affected twin (not recorded which).

This chain links TRBV5-1 with TRBJ1-4. Per germline, CDR1 SGHRS and CDR2 YFSETQ. The CDR3 totals 17 residues. The CDR3 sequence: CASSPGNVDLRDEKLFF.

This CDR3 reads CASKGQGQETQYF. This chain uses TRBV5-1 with TRBJ2-5; TCRdb lists TRBD1, though no DNA is available to test this call. The CDR3 loop spans 13 amino acids. In germline, CDR1 is SGHRS, CDR2 YFSETQ.

The chain uses TRBV29-1 and TRBJ1-1. The CDR3 sequence is 11 residues long. Germline assignment: CDR1 SQVTM and CDR2 ANQGSEA. CDR3 sequence: CSADPRTEAFF.

The chain carries TRBV19 and TRBJ1-1; without DNA, the TCRdb call of TRBD1 cannot be checked. CDR3 length: 14 residues. Germline assignment: CDR1 LNHDA and CDR2 SQIVND (reference sequence). CDR3 sequence reads: CASNPGHQNTEAFF.

The rearrangement joins TRBV5-1 to TRBJ1-1; TCRdb's D call of TRBD1 is untestable without DNA. Germline CDR1 reads SGHRS; CDR2 reads YFSETQ. The CDR3 contains 15 residues. The CDR3 sequence is CASRLQGQPNTEAFF.

The rearrangement uses TRBV7-6 and TRBJ1-3. The CDR3 extends over 17 amino acids. The germline V gene has CDR1 SGHVS and CDR2 FNYEAQ. The CDR3 here is CASSRTSGGSSGNTIYF.

The chain couples TRBV7-2 to TRBJ1-3. CDR1 and CDR2 from the germline V gene are SGHTA and FQGNSA. This CDR3 region has 15 residues. This CDR3 reads CASSLAGFSGNTIYF.

J is TRBJ2-7 and V is TRBV28; TCRdb picks TRBD1, but there is no DNA to check that call. The length of the CDR3 is 15 residues. Germline V gene data show CDR1 as MDHEN and CDR2 as SYDVKM. CDR3 residues: CASRGRTGGSYEQYF.

V is TRBV2 and J is TRBJ1-2; the D call from TCRdb, TRBD1, cannot be confirmed without DNA. Germline-derived CDR1 and CDR2 are SNHLY and FYNNEI. The CDR3 length is 15 residues. CDR3 region: CASSSPPGETYGYTF.

The chain is built from TRBV5-1 and TRBJ2-5. Germline CDR1 is SGHRS and CDR2 is YFSETQ. This CDR3 comprises 12 residues. CDR3 sequence reads: CASSLATATQYF.

The chain joins TRBV30 to TRBJ2-5. Per germline, CDR1 GTSNPN and CDR2 SVGIG (reference sequence). CDR3 length equals 11 residues. The CDR3 sequence: CAWKQSETQYF. The full variable domain, its missing parts supplied by reference TRBV30 and TRBJ2-5, is SQTIHQWPATLVQPVGSPLSLECTVEGTSNPNLYWYRQAAGRGLQLLFYSVGIGQISSEVPQNLSASRPQDRQFILSSKKLLLSDSGFYLCAWKQSETQYFGPGTRLLVL.

This chain links TRBV11-1 with TRBJ2-1. The germline V gene has CDR1 SGHAT and CDR2 FQDESV (reference sequence). The CDR3 has 15 residues. CDR3 sequence reads: CASSFSGSVSNEQFF.

V usage is TRBV18 and J usage is TRBJ2-1; as DNA is missing, the TRBD2 call by TCRdb cannot be tested. Per germline, CDR1 KGHSH and CDR2 LQKENI. The CDR3 is 15 residues long. Here the CDR3 reads CASSRTSGSYNEQFF. Combining the CDR3 with reference TRBV18 and TRBJ2-1 gives the whole variable domain NAGVMQNPRHLVRRRGQEARLRCSPMKGHSHVYWYRQLPEEGLKFMVYLQKENIIDESGMPKERFSAEFPKEGPSILRIQQVVRGDSAAYFCASSRTSGSYNEQFFGPGTRLTVL.

This sequence joins TRBV11-3 and TRBJ2-7; the TCRdb D gene call, TRBD1, has no DNA to confirm it. Germline assignment: CDR1 SGHNT and CDR2 YENEEA. The CDR3 has 16 amino acids. The CDR3 sequence is CASSPLEGSESYEQYF.

V is TRBV6-1 and J is TRBJ1-2; without DNA, the TCRdb call of TRBD1 cannot be checked. Germline V gives CDR1 MNHNS, CDR2 SASEGT. There are 14 residues in the CDR3. The CDR3 sequence: CASKFIRVVDGYTF.

This chain uses TRBV20-1 with TRBJ1-5. CDR3 length equals 14 residues. Looked up from germline, CDR1 is DFQATT and CDR2 is SNEGSKA (reference sequence). CDR3: CSARDPIRAGPQHF.

This rearrangement joins TRBV4-2 to TRBJ1-1; the D call of TRBD1 rests on TCRdb alone, since no DNA is present to check it. The germline CDR1 and CDR2 sequences are LGHNA and YNFKEQ. The CDR3 sequence is 16 residues long. CDR3 loop: CASSHLVGQGVTEAFF.

V usage is TRBV18 and J usage is TRBJ2-7; as DNA is missing, the TRBD2 call by TCRdb cannot be tested. CDR1 and CDR2 (germline): KGHSH, LQKENI. CDR3 size: 15 residues. CDR3 region: CASSPGLAVSYEQYF.

V is TRBV5-1 and J is TRBJ2-1; the D call of TRBD2 rests on TCRdb alone, since no DNA is present to check it. Germline CDR1 and CDR2: SGHRS and YFSETQ. The CDR3 length is 15 residues. The CDR3: CASSSSSFSYNEQFF.

The chain carries TRBV5-5 and TRBJ2-1. The CDR3 length is 17 residues. The V gene's germline CDR1 is SGHKS and CDR2 YYEKEE (reference sequence). The CDR3 is CASSLGSVSASYNEQFF.

The rearrangement uses TRBV7-2 and TRBJ2-7. Germline V lookup: CDR1 SGHTA, CDR2 FQGNSA. The CDR3 has 15 amino acids. Here the CDR3 reads CASSLSGQSSYEQYF.

The chain carries TRBV29-1 and TRBJ2-1; TCRdb outputs TRBD1, but without DNA this stays unchecked. Germline values: CDR1 SQVTM, CDR2 ANQGSEA. CDR3 length: 15 amino acids. This chain's CDR3 is CSVSRGTGLSGEQFF.

This chain joins TRBV7-9 and TRBJ2-3; TCRdb gives TRBD2 as the D gene, but with no DNA this cannot be confirmed. The CDR3 totals 16 residues. Germline-derived CDR1 and CDR2 are SEHNR and FQNEAQ (reference sequence). The CDR3 region is CASSLVASGRTDTQYF.

The chain couples TRBV5-1 to TRBJ1-6; the TCRdb D gene call, TRBD1, has no DNA to confirm it. The CDR3 totals 15 residues. Germline V CDR1 and CDR2: SGHRS, YFSETQ. CDR3 sequence: CASTETGGGGSPLHF. The whole variable domain, remainder taken from reference TRBV5-1 and TRBJ1-6, is KAGVTQTPRYLIKTRGQQVTLSCSPISGHRSVSWYQQTPGQGLQFLFEYFSETQRNKGNFPGRFSGRQFSNSRSEMNVSTLELGDSALYLCASTETGGGGSPLHFGNGTRLTVT.

The rearrangement uses TRBV5-1 and TRBJ2-6; no DNA is available, so the TRBD2 call from TCRdb remains unchecked. The CDR3 is 17 residues long. Germline lookup yields CDR1 SGHRS and CDR2 YFSETQ. The CDR3 is CASSLEAGRSGANVLTF.

The chain has TRBV5-1 and TRBJ1-4; the D call of TRBD1 rests on TCRdb alone, since no DNA is present to check it. CDR1 and CDR2 from the germline V gene are SGHRS and YFSETQ. This CDR3 is 16 amino acids long. The CDR3 here is CASSLWSEGVGEKLFF. The full variable domain, its missing parts supplied by reference TRBV5-1 and TRBJ1-4, is KAGVTQTPRYLIKTRGQQVTLSCSPISGHRSVSWYQQTPGQGLQFLFEYFSETQRNKGNFPGRFSGRQFSNSRSEMNVSTLELGDSALYLCASSLWSEGVGEKLFFGSGTQLSVL.

The chain couples TRBV5-1 to TRBJ2-1; TCRdb picks TRBD2, but there is no DNA to check that call. The CDR3 is made up of 16 amino acids. Germline V gene lookup returns CDR1 SGHRS and CDR2 YFSETQ. CDR3 protein: CASSPAGLAGQYEQFF.